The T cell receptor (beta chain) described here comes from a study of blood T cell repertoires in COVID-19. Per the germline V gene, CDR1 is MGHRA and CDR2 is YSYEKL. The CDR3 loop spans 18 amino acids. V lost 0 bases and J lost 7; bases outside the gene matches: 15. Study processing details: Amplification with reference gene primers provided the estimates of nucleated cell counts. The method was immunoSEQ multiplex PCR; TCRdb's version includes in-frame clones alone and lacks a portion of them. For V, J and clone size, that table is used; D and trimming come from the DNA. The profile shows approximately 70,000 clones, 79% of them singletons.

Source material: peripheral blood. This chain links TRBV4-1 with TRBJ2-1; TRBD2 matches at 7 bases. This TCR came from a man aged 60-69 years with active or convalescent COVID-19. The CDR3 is CASSQDWTAGGGLNEQFF. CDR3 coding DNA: TGCGCCAGCAGCCAAGATTGGACCGCGGGCGGGGGATTAAATGAGCAGTTCTTC.